This T cell receptor beta chain is drawn from a study of blood T cell repertoires in COVID-19. Overall study: COVID-19 samples collected from the United States, Italy and Spain covered acute and convalescent phases.

Original handling: Researchers report that nucleated cell counts were estimated from reference gene primer amplification. The method was immunoSEQ multiplex PCR; TCRdb's version includes in-frame clones alone and lacks a portion of them. V and J calls and clone size are as listed in that table; D and trimming were resolved from the DNA. The data hold some 49,000 clones, with 75% to 85% observed a single time. J was trimmed by 4 bases and V by 2 bases; bases with no gene match: 3. This CDR3 has 15 residues. CDR1 and CDR2 from the germline V gene are LGHNA and YNFKEQ. Source material: peripheral blood. The genes are TRBV4-2 and TRBJ1-1, with 11 bases that match TRBD1. The TCR was taken from a woman in her sixties with acute or convalescent COVID-19. The CDR3: CASSQRDRGTTEAFF. Written as DNA, the CDR3 is TGTGCCAGCAGCCAAAGGGACAGGGGGACCACTGAAGCTTTCTTT.